This is a list of T cell receptor beta chains from one sample in a study of T cell responses to AZD1222 COVID-19 vaccine. This table comes from immunoSEQ multiplex PCR, and its TCRdb copy is limited to in-frame clones, with some not included. This repertoire shows 85,000 to 130,000 clones, 89% found once; its top ten account for about 19%. The sample consisted of peripheral blood, taken on day 0 of AZD1222 vaccination. These receptors all stem from an adult in good health. CDR3s include the opening cysteine and the closing phenylalanine or tryptophan. Each record gives: D gene, V gene, J gene, CDR3 DNA, CDR3 protein. D genes are given only for firm matches.

d_call: .
v_call: TRBV18
j_call: TRBJ1-1
cdr3_nt: TGTGCCAGCTCACCGGGGCAAGGGAACACTGAAGCTTTCTTT
cdr3_aa: CASSPGQGNTEAFF

d_call: .
v_call: TRBV27
j_call: TRBJ2-7
cdr3_nt: TGTGCCAGCAGTTTTGCAGGGGCGGCGCAGTACTTC
cdr3_aa: CASSFAGAAQYF

d_call: .
v_call: TRBV19
j_call: TRBJ1-6
cdr3_nt: TGTGCCAGTAGTAAAGCACCCGGAGGAGATTCACCCCTCCACTTT
cdr3_aa: CASSKAPGGDSPLHF

d_call: TRBD1
v_call: TRBV7-9
j_call: TRBJ1-6
cdr3_nt: TGTGCCAGCAGCTTAGGTCGGGACAGGCAGAATTCACCCCTCCACTTT
cdr3_aa: CASSLGRDRQNSPLHF

d_call: .
v_call: TRBV11-3
j_call: TRBJ1-1
cdr3_nt: TGTGCCAGCAGCACCCTGACGGACGGCGAAGCTTTCTTT
cdr3_aa: CASSTLTDGEAFF

d_call: .
v_call: TRBV5-1
j_call: TRBJ2-2
cdr3_nt: TGCGCCAGCAGCTTCCTACAGGGAACCGGGGAGCTGTTTTTT
cdr3_aa: CASSFLQGTGELFF

d_call: TRBD2
v_call: TRBV11-2
j_call: TRBJ2-1
cdr3_nt: TGTGCCAGCAGCGGGGGACTAGCGGGGAGAAATGAGCAGTTCTTC
cdr3_aa: CASSGGLAGRNEQFF

d_call: .
v_call: TRBV4-1
j_call: TRBJ1-5
cdr3_nt: TGCGCCAGCAGCCAAGACGGCCTGCTCCTACAGCCCCAGCATTTT
cdr3_aa: CASSQDGLLLQPQHF

d_call: TRBD1
v_call: TRBV5-8
j_call: TRBJ1-2
cdr3_nt: TGTGCCAGCAGACGAGACAGGGTTCTTAACTATGGCTACACCTTC
cdr3_aa: CASRRDRVLNYGYTF

d_call: TRBD1
v_call: TRBV19
j_call: TRBJ2-2
cdr3_nt: TGTGCCAGTAACCACGACAGGGACACCGGGGAGCTGTTTTTT
cdr3_aa: CASNHDRDTGELFF